This entry concerns a single T cell receptor beta chain. The length of the CDR3 is 15 residues. Unmatched junction bases numbered 3, after V lost 7 bases and J lost 1 base. Germline V gives CDR1 SNHLY, CDR2 FYNNEI. TCRdb's table, derived via immunoSEQ multiplex PCR, lists solely in-frame clones and lacks some. The data contain some 150,000 clones, about 90% of them singletons. This record belongs to a study of T cell responses to AZD1222 COVID-19 vaccine. The specimen was peripheral blood, collected on day 0 of MenACWY control vaccination. The V call is TRBV2, the J call TRBJ2-3; 12 nucleotides match TRBD2. The receptor was isolated from an adult in good health. The CDR3 nucleotides are TGTGCCAGCATAAGACTAGCGGGGGGCACAGATACGCAGTATTTT. This sequence encodes CASIRLAGGTDTQYF.